This TCR beta chain came from a study of PD-1 blockade in classical Hodgkin lymphoma. Study-wide findings and caveats: Diversity in CD4+ TCRs, unlike that measured in CD8+ TCRs, had risen significantly by C4D1. Healthy donors were reported to have higher baseline TCR diversity than newly diagnosed patients. Diversity similar to that of newly diagnosed patients was seen at baseline in complete responders.

Details on this clone: What it binds is unknown.

This CDR3 spans 13 amino acids. Germline assignment: CDR1 MDHEN and CDR2 SYDVKM. With 3 bases removed from V and 7 bases from J, the gap between germline ends came to 10 bases. Each and every patient relapsed after autologous stem cell transplantation, and patients got differing brentuximab vedotin exposure. Repertoires were generated with immunoSEQ multiplex PCR, while TCRdb's copy carries only in-frame clones and drops some. The table lists several thousand clones, 60% to 75% of them singletons, with roughly 50% in the top ten. The chain links TRBV28 to TRBJ2-1; D gene unclear. Sample: peripheral blood mononuclear cells (PBMCs), taken at baseline. The receptor was derived from a human donor with classical Hodgkin lymphoma. The CDR3 DNA is TGTGCCAGCAGTTTCTCCCCTGCGAATGAGCAGTTCTTC. It encodes CASSFSPANEQFF.